These 30 T cell receptor beta chains came from one sample sequenced in a study of OX40 agonist ivuxolimab in advanced cancers. The protocol was immunoSEQ multiplex PCR, while the TCRdb copy is restricted to in-frame clones and leaves out a portion. The sample yields 80,000 or so clones, more than 75% seen once. Here the sequenced sample was CD4+ or CD8+ T cells sorted from blood, taken in a trial of the OX40 agonist ivuxolimab. The receptors originated from an adult with an advanced solid tumor such as melanoma, head and neck, liver or kidney cancer.

This chain uses TRBV28 with TRBJ1-5, with D hard to call. This CDR3 contains 14 residues. Germline loops: CDR1 MDHEN, CDR2 SYDVKM. Deletions cut 5 bases from V and 3 bases from J, with 11 bases between. CDR3 in amino acids: CASSLGQVNQPQHF. CDR3 nucleotides: TGTGCCAGCAGTCTGGGCCAGGTCAATCAGCCCCAGCATTTT.

This clone was counted only a few times. The chain employs TRBV5-1 and TRBJ2-2; 9 positions match TRBD1. V lost 4 bases to trimming and J lost 6 bases; unmatched junction nucleotides: 10. In germline, CDR1 is SGHRS, CDR2 YFSETQ. This CDR3 is 16 amino acids long. The CDR3 reads CASSPQGQGVAGELFF. The CDR3 DNA follows: TGCGCCAGCAGCCCCCAGGGACAGGGCGTCGCCGGGGAGCTGTTTTTT. The complete variable domain, with remaining parts taken from reference TRBV5-1 and TRBJ2-2, reads KAGVTQTPRYLIKTRGQQVTLSCSPISGHRSVSWYQQTPGQGLQFLFEYFSETQRNKGNFPGRFSGRQFSNSRSEMNVSTLELGDSALYLCASSPQGQGVAGELFFGEGSRLTVL.

The rearrangement links TRBV5-6 to TRBJ1-1; D is uncertain. Trimming left V 4 bases short and J 3 bases short, with 16 bases between. Germline CDR1 and CDR2: SGHDT and YYEEEE. This CDR3 contains 15 residues. DNA for the CDR3: TGTGCCAGCAGCCCCTATCGGGGATGGGACACTGAAGCTTTCTTT. As protein: CASSPYRGWDTEAFF.

J is TRBJ2-5 and V is TRBV9, with 13 bases matching TRBD2. The CDR3 extends over 16 amino acids. CDR1 and CDR2 from the germline V gene are SGDLS and YYNGEE. The V and J ends lost 4 bases and 5 bases, in that order; junction bases with no gene match: 8. CDR3 loop: CASSKLAGGPAETQYF. CDR3 DNA sequence: TGTGCCAGCAGCAAACTAGCGGGGGGGCCCGCGGAGACCCAGTACTTC.

The chain recombines TRBV28 with TRBJ2-7; D is perhaps TRBD2 (5 bases). Deletions cut 3 bases from V and 6 bases from J, with 21 bases between. The germline V gene has CDR1 MDHEN and CDR2 SYDVKM. The CDR3 spans 16 residues. The CDR3 spells CASSFQRAPEKPEQYF. The CDR3 DNA is TGTGCCAGCAGTTTTCAGAGGGCCCCCGAGAAGCCCGAGCAGTACTTC.

The chain uses TRBV7-9 and TRBJ1-1; TRBD1 matches at 7 bases. Trimming at V came to 5 bases and at J to 5 bases, leaving 11 bases not matched to a gene. CDR1 and CDR2 (germline): SEHNR, FQNEAQ (reference sequence). The CDR3 sequence is 15 residues long. CDR3 sequence reads: CASSPYRGRWTEAFF. In DNA, the CDR3 is TGTGCCAGCAGCCCCTACAGGGGTCGATGGACTGAAGCTTTCTTT. Full variable domain (missing parts from reference TRBV7-9 and TRBJ1-1): DTGVSQNPRHKITKRGQNVTFRCDPISEHNRLYWYRQTLGQGPEFLTYFQNEAQLEKSRLLSDRFSAERPKGSFSTLEIQRTEQGDSAMYLCASSPYRGRWTEAFFGQGTRLTVV.

The rearrangement joins TRBV5-5 to TRBJ2-1, with D tentatively TRBD2 (7 bases). V lost 2 bases and J lost 0, with 15 bases in between. The germline V gene has CDR1 SGHKS and CDR2 YYEKEE (reference sequence). This CDR3 has 17 residues. CDR3 sequence (DNA): TGTGCCAGCAGCTTCCAAGGGGGGGCCGCCTCCTACAATGAGCAGTTCTTC. Its protein product is CASSFQGGAASYNEQFF. The full variable domain, completed using reference TRBV5-5 and TRBJ2-1, is DAGVTQSPTHLIKTRGQQVTLRCSPISGHKSVSWYQQVLGQGPQFIFQYYEKEERGRGNFPDRFSARQFPNYSSELNVNALLLGDSALYLCASSFQGGAASYNEQFFGPGTRLTVL.

This clone was counted a single time. The chain has TRBV19 and TRBJ1-2, with D perhaps matching TRBD1 (5 bases). CDR1 and CDR2 from the germline V gene are LNHDA and SQIVND (reference sequence). V was pared by 5 bases and J by 4 bases, with 20 bases between. CDR3 length: 16 residues. The CDR3 nucleotides are TGTGCCAGTAGTCCTCGATACGGTCAGGGAGGCTATGGCTACACCTTC. This gives the protein CASSPRYGQGGYGYTF.

This clone appeared once. The J gene is TRBJ1-3, the V gene TRBV5-1; D not certain. Trimming stripped 0 bases from V and 0 bases from J, with 7 bases between. The germline V gene has CDR1 SGHRS and CDR2 YFSETQ. The CDR3 covers 15 residues. The CDR3 is CASSLEGFSGNTIYF. CDR3 bases: TGCGCCAGCAGCTTGGAAGGGTTCTCTGGAAACACCATATATTTT.

This sequence joins TRBV27 and TRBJ2-1; 7 bases fit TRBD2. The V segment lost 3 bases and the J segment 4 bases; nucleotides outside the gene matches: 9. CDR3 length: 16 residues. Per germline, CDR1 MNHEY and CDR2 SMNVEV (reference sequence). Written as DNA, the CDR3 is TGTGCCAGCAGTTTCTTTGCGGGAGTCCGTTACAATGAGCAGTTCTTC. Residues: CASSFFAGVRYNEQFF.

CDR3 residues: CASSLYPAPQYEQYV. The CDR3 DNA is TGCGCCAGCAGCTTGTATCCGGCACCCCAATACGAGCAGTACGTC. The V gene is TRBV5-1, the J gene TRBJ2-7; no definite D call. Trimming removed 1 base at V and 4 bases at J, with 15 bases between. The CDR3 spans 15 residues. CDR1 SGHRS and CDR2 YFSETQ come from the germline V gene.

This chain links TRBV7-3 with TRBJ2-3, with 9 positions matching TRBD2. The CDR3 has 15 residues. From germline, CDR1 is SGHTA and CDR2 FQGTGA. After removal of 3 bases from V and 2 bases from J, the junction contained 3 bases not matched to a gene. The CDR3 bases are TGTGCCAGCAGCTTGGGACTAGCCCTCACAGATACGCAGTATTTT. It translates to CASSLGLALTDTQYF.

The gene calls are TRBV14 and TRBJ2-3; TRBD2 aligns across 8 bases. CDR1 is SGHDN and CDR2 is FVKESK in the germline V gene. The CDR3 sequence is 15 residues long. V was clipped by 2 bases and J by 2 bases; unmatched bases: 3. CDR3 protein: CASSQQLADTDTQYF. Written as DNA, the CDR3 is TGTGCCAGCAGCCAACAACTAGCGGACACAGATACGCAGTATTTT.

This clone was recorded a few times. V gene TRBV6-5 combines with J gene TRBJ1-6; D call uncertain. Germline V gene data show CDR1 as MNHEY and CDR2 as SVGAGI. This CDR3 region has 15 residues. V shed 0 bases and J shed 8 bases, with 11 bases lying between them. This chain's CDR3 is CASSYSVSRYSPLHF. The CDR3 nucleotides are TGTGCCAGCAGTTACTCCGTTAGCCGTTATTCACCCCTCCACTTT.

This clone was observed once. This sequence joins TRBV9 and TRBJ1-2, with D tentatively TRBD1 (6 bases). Germline V CDR1 and CDR2: SGDLS, YYNGEE. The CDR3 has 13 amino acids. V was clipped by 3 bases and J by 10 bases, with 16 bases between them. The CDR3 sequence is CASSARGWDDYTF. For the CDR3, the DNA is TGTGCCAGCAGCGCGAGGGGGTGGGATGACTACACCTTC.

The gene calls are TRBV2 and TRBJ2-1; 9 bases are a match to TRBD2. There are 15 residues in the CDR3. Unmatched junction bases numbered 10, after V lost 7 bases and J lost 6 bases. Germline lookup yields CDR1 SNHLY and CDR2 FYNNEI. CDR3 DNA: TGTGCCAGCACGCTTCAAGGACTAGCGCCCAATGAGCAGTTCTTC. Encoded protein: CASTLQGLAPNEQFF. Using reference TRBV2 and TRBJ2-1 for the parts outside the CDR3, the full variable domain is EPEVTQTPSHQVTQMGQEVILRCVPISNHLYFYWYRQILGQKVEFLVSFYNNEISEKSEIFDDQFSVERPDGSNFTLKIRSTKLEDSAMYFCASTLQGLAPNEQFFGPGTRLTVL.

This clone was detected a few times. The chain employs TRBV2 and TRBJ1-2; D unclear. Germline V CDR1 and CDR2: SNHLY, FYNNEI. The CDR3 extends over 14 amino acids. The ends were cut back, 6 bases at V and 0 bases at J, with 11 bases in the middle. The CDR3 sequence is CASSGHGTNYGYTF. DNA for the CDR3: TGTGCCAGCAGCGGGCACGGTACTAACTATGGCTACACCTTC.

This clone was recorded a few times. This sequence joins TRBV7-2 and TRBJ2-3; D is unresolved. Germline loops: CDR1 SGHTA, CDR2 FQGNSA. CDR3 length: 13 residues. Trimming removed 5 bases from V and 2 bases from J, with 8 bases in between. DNA of the CDR3: TGTGCCAGCAGCCGGATGTCCACAGATACGCAGTATTTT. Translated: CASSRMSTDTQYF.

This chain links TRBV5-5 with TRBJ1-4; D unresolved. The germline V and J ends were trimmed by 0 bases and 7 bases, with 13 bases remaining between them. In germline, CDR1 is SGHKS, CDR2 YYEKEE (reference sequence). The CDR3 spans 15 residues. CDR3 residues: CASSLVSGVGEKLFF. The CDR3 DNA reads TGTGCCAGCAGCTTGGTATCCGGGGTGGGTGAAAAACTGTTTTTT.

The chain is built from TRBV29-1 and TRBJ2-4, with D perhaps TRBD1 (6 bases). Between the trimmed V and J ends, which lost 5 bases and 5 bases, there was a span of 13 bases. The germline V gene encodes CDR1 SQVTM and CDR2 ANQGSEA. The CDR3 consists of 13 residues. This CDR3 reads CSVMAQGENIQYF. The DNA of the CDR3 is TGCAGCGTTATGGCACAGGGCGAAAACATTCAGTACTTC.

This clone was seen more than once but under ten times. V is TRBV10-2 and J is TRBJ1-5; possible D gene TRBD1, 6 bases. Germline V gene sequence: CDR1 WSHSY, CDR2 SAAADI. The CDR3 has 14 amino acids. Trimming removed 8 bases at V and 4 bases at J, with 15 bases between. The CDR3 loop is CASRRPGVNQPQHF. Written as DNA, the CDR3 is TGCGCCAGCCGCCGCCCAGGGGTTAATCAGCCCCAGCATTTT.

V and J are TRBV18 and TRBJ1-4; 8 positions match TRBD1. The V gene end was trimmed by 3 bases and the J gene end by 7 bases; junction bases not matched to a gene: 4. The germline V gene has CDR1 KGHSH and CDR2 LQKENI. There are 14 residues in the CDR3. As DNA, the CDR3 is TGTGCCAGCTCACCCGGACAGGGTGGTGAAAAACTGTTTTTT. Translated: CASSPGQGGEKLFF.

The chain joins TRBV7-9 to TRBJ1-4; tentatively, D is TRBD1 (5 bases). This CDR3 has 15 amino acids. Per germline, CDR1 SEHNR and CDR2 FQNEAQ (reference sequence). The V and J ends lost 1 base and 8 bases respectively, with 14 bases between them. The CDR3 nucleotides read TGTGCCAGCAGCTTAGACAGCAGGGTCTTCGAAAAACTGTTTTTT. Its translation: CASSLDSRVFEKLFF.

V usage is TRBV29-1 and J usage is TRBJ1-5; D unclear. CDR3 length equals 14 residues. V dropped 3 bases and J dropped 1 base, with 10 bases sitting between them. The germline V gene encodes CDR1 SQVTM and CDR2 ANQGSEA. The CDR3 DNA reads TGCAGCGTTGATACGATCAGCAGCAATCAGCCCCAGCATTTT. This codes for CSVDTISSNQPQHF. The whole variable domain, remainder taken from reference TRBV29-1 and TRBJ1-5, is SAVISQKPSRDICQRGTSLTIQCQVDSQVTMMFWYRQQPGQSLTLIATANQGSEATYESGFVIDKFPISRPNLTFSTLTVSNMSPEDSSIYLCSVDTISSNQPQHFGDGTRLSIL.

The chain joins TRBV11-2 to TRBJ2-1, with 12 bases matching TRBD2. Germline trimming cut 5 bases from V and 6 bases from J; bases unmatched to any gene: 8. CDR3 length equals 16 residues. The germline V gene encodes CDR1 SGHAT and CDR2 FQNNGV. The CDR3 nucleotides are TGTGCCAGCAGCCCGCGACTAGCGGGGGTATTCAATGAGCAGTTCTTC. This codes for CASSPRLAGVFNEQFF.

The chain couples TRBV19 to TRBJ2-6, with a tentative D call TRBD1 (6 bases). Trimming left V 7 bases short and J 2 bases short, with 21 bases between. The V gene's germline CDR1 is LNHDA and CDR2 SQIVND (reference sequence). The CDR3 is 18 residues long. This chain's CDR3 is CASISSDLRGTGANVLTF. The CDR3 bases are TGTGCCAGTATTAGCTCCGACCTCAGGGGAACTGGGGCCAACGTCCTGACTTTC.

The J gene is TRBJ1-1, the V gene TRBV7-2; D remains ambiguous. The CDR3 runs 14 residues. The V and J ends lost 5 bases and 0 bases respectively, with 10 bases between them. The germline gives CDR1 SGHTA, CDR2 FQGNSA. This CDR3 is CASSPQPLNTEAFF. The CDR3 DNA reads as TGTGCCAGCAGCCCACAGCCCTTGAACACTGAAGCTTTCTTT.

This clone was picked up one time. The V call is TRBV5-5, the J call TRBJ2-7; no reliable D call. The CDR3 runs to 14 residues. Deletions cut 2 bases from V and 2 bases from J, with 11 bases between. Germline V gene data show CDR1 as SGHKS and CDR2 as YYEKEE (reference sequence). Here the CDR3 reads CASSFVAGTYEQYF. In DNA, the CDR3 is TGTGCCAGCAGCTTCGTCGCTGGCACCTACGAGCAGTACTTC.

This chain connects TRBV18 to TRBJ2-5, with D unresolved. Trimming removed 3 bases from V and 3 bases from J, with 8 bases in between. The CDR3 consists of 13 residues. Germline V gene lookup returns CDR1 KGHSH and CDR2 LQKENI. CDR3 sequence: CASSPNRKETQYF. The CDR3 coding sequence is TGTGCCAGCTCACCTAATCGGAAAGAGACCCAGTACTTC.

The chain has TRBV18 and TRBJ2-7, with 7 bases aligning to TRBD1. The CDR3 has 15 residues. The germline V gene has CDR1 KGHSH and CDR2 LQKENI. V lost 2 bases to trimming and J lost 6 bases; unmatched junction nucleotides: 10. For the CDR3, the DNA is TGTGCCAGCTCACCAGGTGAAGGGGGCCGGCGCGAGCAGTACTTC. It codes for CASSPGEGGRREQYF.